The T cell receptor beta chain described here comes from a study of T cells in localized non-small cell lung cancer. Regarding this clone: The antigen is undetermined.

The repertoire was sequenced with immunoSEQ multiplex PCR; TCRdb's copy has only in-frame clones and lacks some. The sample lists tens of thousands of clones; about 87% were seen once. The CDR3 contains 14 residues. V was trimmed by 2 bases and J by 9 bases, leaving 14 bases between them. Germline V gene lookup returns CDR1 SEHNR and CDR2 FQNEAQ (reference sequence). Findings and limits, study-wide: Of the top 100 tumor clones, median roughly 60 were in adjacent lung, some 29 among its top 100. An association was observed between higher blood T cell density and longer overall survival.

The source is a man aged 40 to 69 with stage I squamous cell lung carcinoma. This chain connects TRBV7-9 to TRBJ2-1; D possibly uses TRBD1 or TRBD2 (5 bases each). Sequences were derived from peripheral blood, sampled before any cancer treatment. CDR3 sequence reads: CASSLSGVGGEQFF. The CDR3 DNA follows: TGTGCCAGCAGCTTATCCGGGGTTGGGGGTGAGCAGTTCTTC.